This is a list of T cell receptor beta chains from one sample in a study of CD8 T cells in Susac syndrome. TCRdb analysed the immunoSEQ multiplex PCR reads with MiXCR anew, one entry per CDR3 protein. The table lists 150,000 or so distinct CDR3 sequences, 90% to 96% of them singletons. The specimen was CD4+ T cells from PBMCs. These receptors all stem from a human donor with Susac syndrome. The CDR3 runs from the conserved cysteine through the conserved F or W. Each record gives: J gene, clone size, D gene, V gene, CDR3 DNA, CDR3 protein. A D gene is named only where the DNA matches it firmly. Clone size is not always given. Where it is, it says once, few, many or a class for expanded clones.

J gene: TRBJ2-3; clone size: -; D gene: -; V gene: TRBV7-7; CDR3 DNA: TGTGCTAGCAGCTCAGGACAGAGCACAGATACGCAGTATTTT; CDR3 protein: CASSSGQSTDTQYF
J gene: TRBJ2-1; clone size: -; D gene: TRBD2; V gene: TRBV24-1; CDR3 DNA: TGTGCCACCAGTGGGGTAGCGGGGGGGGTTAGTGAGCAGTTCTTC; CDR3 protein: CATSGVAGGVSEQFF
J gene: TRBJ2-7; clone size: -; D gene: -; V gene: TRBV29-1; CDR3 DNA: TGCAGCGCTAGTAACCTTGGGGGCTACGAGCAGTACTTC; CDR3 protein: CSASNLGGYEQYF
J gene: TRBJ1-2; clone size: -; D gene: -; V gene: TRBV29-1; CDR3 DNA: TGCAGCGTTGAAAGGGTGGCTAACTATGGCTACACCTTC; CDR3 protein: CSVERVANYGYTF
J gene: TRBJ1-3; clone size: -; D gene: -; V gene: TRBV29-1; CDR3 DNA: TGCAGCGTTGGGGAAGGCCCAAACACCATATATTTT; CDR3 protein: CSVGEGPNTIYF
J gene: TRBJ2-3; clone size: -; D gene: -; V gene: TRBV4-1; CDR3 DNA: TGCGCCAGCAGCCAAGGGGGGGTCGGGGCGGGGTCGAGAGATACGCAGTATTTT; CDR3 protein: CASSQGGVGAGSRDTQYF
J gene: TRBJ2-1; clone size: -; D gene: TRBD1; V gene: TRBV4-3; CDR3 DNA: TGCGCCAGCAGCCAAGATCAGGACAGGGATCATGAGCAGTTCTTC; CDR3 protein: CASSQDQDRDHEQFF
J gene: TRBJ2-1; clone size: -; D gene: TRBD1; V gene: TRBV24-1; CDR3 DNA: TGTGCCACCAGTGATTTGGCGGGACAGGGCGTAGGGAATGAGCAGTTCTTC; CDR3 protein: CATSDLAGQGVGNEQFF
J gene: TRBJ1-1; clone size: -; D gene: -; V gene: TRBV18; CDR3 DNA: TGTGCCAGCTCATCGGACCGGGGCGGCACTGAAGCTTTCTTT; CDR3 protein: CASSSDRGGTEAFF
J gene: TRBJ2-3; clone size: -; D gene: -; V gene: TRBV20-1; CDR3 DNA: TGCAGTGCTAGAAGTCCGGTTAGCACAGATACGCAGTATTTT; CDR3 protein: CSARSPVSTDTQYF
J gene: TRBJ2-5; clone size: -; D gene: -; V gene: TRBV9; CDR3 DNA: TGTGCCAGCAGCGTACAGGATAGAACGGCGGAGACCCAGTACTTC; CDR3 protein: CASSVQDRTAETQYF
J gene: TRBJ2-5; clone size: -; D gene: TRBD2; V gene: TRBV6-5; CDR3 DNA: TGTGCCAGCAGGGGTCTAGCGGAAGAGACCCAGTACTTC; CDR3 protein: CASRGLAEETQYF
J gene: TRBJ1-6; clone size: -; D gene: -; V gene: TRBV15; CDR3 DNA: TGTGCCACCAGCCGGGCCTACCAGGAGAATTCACCCCTCCACTTT; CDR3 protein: CATSRAYQENSPLHF
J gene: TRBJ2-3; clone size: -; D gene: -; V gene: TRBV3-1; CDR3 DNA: TGTGCCAGCAGCCAAGGGGGACGGGAAACAGATACGCAGTATTTT; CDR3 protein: CASSQGGRETDTQYF
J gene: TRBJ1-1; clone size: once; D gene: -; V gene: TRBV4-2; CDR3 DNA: TGTGCCAGCAGCCAAGTTTTAGACACTGAAGCTTTCTTT; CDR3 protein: CASSQVLDTEAFF
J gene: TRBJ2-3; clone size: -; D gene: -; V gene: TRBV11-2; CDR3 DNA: TGTGCCAGCAGCTCAACCAATGTAATAGATACGCAGTATTTT; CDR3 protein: CASSSTNVIDTQYF
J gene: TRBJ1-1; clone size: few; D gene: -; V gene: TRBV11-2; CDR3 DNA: TGTGCCAGCAGCCCACAGCGGACAGTGAACACTGAAGCTTTCTTT; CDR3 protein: CASSPQRTVNTEAFF
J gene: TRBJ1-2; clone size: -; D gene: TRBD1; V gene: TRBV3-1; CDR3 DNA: TGTGCCAGCAGCCCCCTGCCCGGGACAGGGAGTTATGGCTACACCTTC; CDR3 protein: CASSPLPGTGSYGYTF
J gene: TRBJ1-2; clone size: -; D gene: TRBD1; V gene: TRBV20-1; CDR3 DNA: TGCAGTGCCAGACAGGGGGCGTCCCGGTATGGCTACACCTTC; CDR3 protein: CSARQGASRYGYTF
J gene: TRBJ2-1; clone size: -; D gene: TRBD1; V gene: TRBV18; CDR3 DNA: TGTGCCAGCTCACAATCAATCCTCGACAGGGCCGGCTACAATGAGCAGTTCTTC; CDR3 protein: CASSQSILDRAGYNEQFF
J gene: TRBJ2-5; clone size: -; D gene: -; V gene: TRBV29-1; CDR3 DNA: TGCAGCGTTGTCGCTTACGGAGAGACCCAGTACTTC; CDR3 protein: CSVVAYGETQYF
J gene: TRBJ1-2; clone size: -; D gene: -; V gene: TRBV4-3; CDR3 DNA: TGCGCCAGCAGCCACACCGGGACTTCTAACTATGGCTACACCTTC; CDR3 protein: CASSHTGTSNYGYTF
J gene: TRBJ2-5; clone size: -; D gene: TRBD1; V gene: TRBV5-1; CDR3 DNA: TGCGCCAGCAGCACAGGGGTGGCTGGAGAGACCCAGTACTTC; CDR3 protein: CASSTGVAGETQYF
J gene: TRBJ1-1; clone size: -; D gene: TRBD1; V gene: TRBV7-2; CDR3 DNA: TGTGCCAGCAGTTCAGGGGGCGGCGGCACTGAAGCTTTCTTT; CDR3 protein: CASSSGGGGTEAFF
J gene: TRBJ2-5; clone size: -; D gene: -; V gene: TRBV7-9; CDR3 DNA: TGTGCCAGCAGCTTTACCGGGACCGTGGAGACCCAGTACTTC; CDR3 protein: CASSFTGTVETQYF
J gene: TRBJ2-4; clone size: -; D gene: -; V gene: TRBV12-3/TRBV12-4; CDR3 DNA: TGTGCCAGCAGCTCCCATCTTGAGGTTCAGTACTTC; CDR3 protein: CASSSHLEVQYF
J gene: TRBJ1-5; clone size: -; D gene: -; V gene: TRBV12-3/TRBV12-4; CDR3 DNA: TGTGCCAGCAGCCGATCGGGGCAGCCCCAGCATTTT; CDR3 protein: CASSRSGQPQHF
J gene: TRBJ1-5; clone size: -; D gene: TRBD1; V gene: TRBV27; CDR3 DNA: TGTGCCAGCAGTTTTGGACAGGGGTATCAGCCCCAGCATTTT; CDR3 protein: CASSFGQGYQPQHF
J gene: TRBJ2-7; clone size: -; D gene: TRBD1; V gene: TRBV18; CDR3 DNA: TGTGCCAGCTCACCCCAGACAGGGGTATCCTACGAGCAGTACTTC; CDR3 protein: CASSPQTGVSYEQYF
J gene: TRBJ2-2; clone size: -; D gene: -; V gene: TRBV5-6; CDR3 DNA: TGTGCCAGCAGCCCCTCTTGGGGGATGACCGGGGAGCTGTTTTTT; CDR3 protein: CASSPSWGMTGELFF
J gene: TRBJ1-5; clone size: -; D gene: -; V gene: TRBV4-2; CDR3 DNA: TGTGCCAGCAGCCAAGACAGTAGCAATCAGCCCCAGCATTTT; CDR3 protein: CASSQDSSNQPQHF
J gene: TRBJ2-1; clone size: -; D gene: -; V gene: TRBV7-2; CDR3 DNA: TGTGCCAGCAGCTTAGTACTAACGGTTTACAATGAGCAGTTCTTC; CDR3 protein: CASSLVLTVYNEQFF
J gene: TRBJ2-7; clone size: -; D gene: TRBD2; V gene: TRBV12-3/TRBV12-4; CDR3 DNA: TGTGCCAGCGGGTTAGCGGGAGCCTACGAGCAGTACTTC; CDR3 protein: CASGLAGAYEQYF
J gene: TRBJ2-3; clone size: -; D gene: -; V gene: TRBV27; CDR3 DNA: TGTGCCAGCAGTCCAACGAGGGGAGCAGATACGCAGTATTTT; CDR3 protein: CASSPTRGADTQYF
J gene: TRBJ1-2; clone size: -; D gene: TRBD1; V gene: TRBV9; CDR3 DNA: TGTGCCAGCAGCCCCCCCGGGACAGTCTATGGCTACACCTTC; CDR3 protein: CASSPPGTVYGYTF
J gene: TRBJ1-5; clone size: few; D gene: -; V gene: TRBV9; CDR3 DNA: TGTGCCAGCAGTCGCGAACCTGGTCGCAATCAGCCCCAGCATTTT; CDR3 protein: CASSREPGRNQPQHF
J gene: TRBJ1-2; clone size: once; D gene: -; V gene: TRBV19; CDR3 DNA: TGTGCCAGCACCAACGTGGGTCCAAGAAGGAACTATGGCTACACCTTC; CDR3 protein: CASTNVGPRRNYGYTF
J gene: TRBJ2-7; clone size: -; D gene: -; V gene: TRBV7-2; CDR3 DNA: TGTGCCAGCAGGTTGTCAGTGCCACTATGGGACGAGCAGTACTTC; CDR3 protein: CASRLSVPLWDEQYF
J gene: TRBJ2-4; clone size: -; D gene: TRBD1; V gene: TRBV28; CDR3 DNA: TGTGCCAGCAGCACAGGGGGAAGCATTCAGTACTTC; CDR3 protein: CASSTGGSIQYF
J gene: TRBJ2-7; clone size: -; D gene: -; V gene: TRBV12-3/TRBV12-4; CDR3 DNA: TGTGCCAGCAGTCGGGTCCCCTACGAGCAGTACTTC; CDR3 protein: CASSRVPYEQYF
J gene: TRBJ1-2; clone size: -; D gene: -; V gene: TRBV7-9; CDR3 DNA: TGTGCCAGCAGCTCCAGCTATGGCTACACCTTC; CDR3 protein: CASSSSYGYTF
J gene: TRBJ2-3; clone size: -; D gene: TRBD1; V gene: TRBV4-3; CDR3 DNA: TGCGCCAGCAGCCAAGGGACAGGGGAGGATACGCAGTATTTT; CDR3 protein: CASSQGTGEDTQYF
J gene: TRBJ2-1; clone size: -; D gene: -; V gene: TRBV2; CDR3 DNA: TGTGCCAGCAGTAACAGGGTCGAGCAGTTCTTC; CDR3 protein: CASSNRVEQFF
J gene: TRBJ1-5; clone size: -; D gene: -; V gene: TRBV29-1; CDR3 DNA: TGCAGCGTTGAAAAGGCACCGGGGGCCTCCCAGCATTTT; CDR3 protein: CSVEKAPGASQHF
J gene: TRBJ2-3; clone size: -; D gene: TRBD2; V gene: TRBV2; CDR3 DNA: TGTGCCAGCAGTTGGACTAGCGGGAGGGCATGGGCAGATACGCAGTATTTT; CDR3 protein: CASSWTSGRAWADTQYF
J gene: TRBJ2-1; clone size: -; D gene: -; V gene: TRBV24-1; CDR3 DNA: TGTGCCACCAGTGATACCACTTCCTCCTACAATGAGCAGTTCTTC; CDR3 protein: CATSDTTSSYNEQFF
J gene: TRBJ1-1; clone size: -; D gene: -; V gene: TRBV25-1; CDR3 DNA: TGTGCCAGCAGTGAATTGCAGGGAAGGGGGAACACTGAAGCTTTCTTT; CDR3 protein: CASSELQGRGNTEAFF
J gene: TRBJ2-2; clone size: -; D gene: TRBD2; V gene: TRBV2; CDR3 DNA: TGTGCCAGCAGGGGGGGGGACACCGGGGAGCTGTTTTTT; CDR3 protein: CASRGGDTGELFF
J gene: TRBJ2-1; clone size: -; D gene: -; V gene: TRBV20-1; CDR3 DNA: TGCACTGTAGCGAGCTCCTACAATGAGCAGTTCTTC; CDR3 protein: CTVASSYNEQFF
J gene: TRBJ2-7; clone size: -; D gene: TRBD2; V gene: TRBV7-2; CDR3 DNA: TGTGCCAGCAGCCCCGCTAGCGGGGCTACTTACGAGCAGTACTTC; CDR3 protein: CASSPASGATYEQYF
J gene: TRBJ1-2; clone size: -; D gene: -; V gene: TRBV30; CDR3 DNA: TGTGCCTGGTCCCGACAGGCCGTGGGGTATGGCTACACCTTC; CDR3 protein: CAWSRQAVGYGYTF